The T cell receptor beta chain under discussion was sequenced for a study of Graves' ophthalmopathy and Graves' hyperthyroidism. Study findings and constraints: A majority of expanded thyroid clonotypes exceeding 0.001 frequency were likewise present in blood.

This clonotype was seen ten or more times. Its antigen is still unknown. RNA transcripts were the source from which TCR beta CDR3 regions were amplified. A first-round RT-PCR used HTBI primers, followed by a second-round multiplex PCR. Each CDR3 protein gets one entry after TCRdb re-called the multiplex PCR reads with MiXCR. Of roughly 410,000 distinct CDR3 sequences detected, about 16% appear once; the ten largest clones hold about 7%. Stable hyperthyroidism referred to disease that showed no ophthalmopathy within 18 months of follow-up. The CDR3 runs to 13 residues. The V segment lost 9 bases and the J segment 8 bases; nucleotides outside the gene matches: 10.

The TCR comes from a woman under 30 with stable Graves' hyperthyroidism. Sequenced sample: peripheral blood. The chain recombines TRBV12-3 or TRBV12-4 with TRBJ1-2, with 9 bases that match TRBD1. CDR3 DNA: TGTGCCAGTAGGGACAGGGACTCGTGGGGCTACACCTTC. Amino acids: CASRDRDSWGYTF.